The clone carrying this T cell receptor beta chain came up many times. This entry comes from a study of T cells in Graves' hyperthyroidism and ophthalmopathy. Uncontrolled infection, other autoimmune disease, pregnancy and lactation each barred patients from inclusion. Template material for amplifying TCR beta CDR3 regions consisted of RNA transcripts. Initially, a first-round RT-PCR of the TCR CDR3 employed the HTBI primer set. MiXCR was run by TCRdb on the multiplex PCR reads, yielding one entry per CDR3 protein. The sample comprises 500,000 to 600,000 distinct CDR3 sequences, roughly 46% of which are singletons, and more than 7.5% rests with the top ten. V was pared by 3 bases and J by 2 bases, with 10 bases between. Germline V gene data show CDR1 as SQVTM and CDR2 as ANQGSEA. The CDR3 has 13 amino acids.

The clonotype was recovered from a woman aged 18-29 years with Graves' hyperthyroidism. The rearrangement joins TRBV29-1 to TRBJ1-1; D is uncertain. Sequenced input: peripheral blood or thyroid tissue (not recorded which). This CDR3 is CSVEGRQNTEAFF. The CDR3, as DNA: TGCAGCGTTGAGGGTAGGCAAAACACTGAAGCTTTCTTT.